This is a list of T cell receptor beta chains from one sample in a study of T cell changes during pregnancy in multiple sclerosis. Profiled with immunoSEQ multiplex PCR; TCRdb holds only in-frame clones, not every one. This sample carries tens of thousands of clones, 80% to 95% of them seen once, and the ten largest clones take 0.9% to 0.95%. Sample: peripheral blood, taken before pregnancy. These receptors were obtained from a female donor with multiple sclerosis, enrolled in a pregnancy study. Each CDR3 is given with its conserved first and last residue. Each record gives: J gene, clone size, V gene, D gene, CDR3 DNA, CDR3 protein. D genes are given only for firm matches. Clone size is not always given. Where it is, it says once, few, many or a class for expanded clones.

>TRBJ2-1|-|TRBV11-3|TRBD1
TGTGCCAGCAGCTTAGAAGTGACAGGGATCAATGAGCAGTTCTTC
CASSLEVTGINEQFF
>TRBJ1-2|-|TRBV19|-
TGTGCCAGTAGTCTGCCAGGGACAAGGAACTATGGCTACACCTTC
CASSLPGTRNYGYTF
>TRBJ1-5|few|TRBV7-8|-
TGTGCCAGCAGCTTGCAGGCCAGGGTCAATCAGCCCCAGCATTTT
CASSLQARVNQPQHF
>TRBJ2-1|-|TRBV7-2|TRBD2
TGTGCCAGCAGCTCGGGACTAGCGGGCTACAATGAGCAGTTCTTC
CASSSGLAGYNEQFF
>TRBJ2-5|-|TRBV11-2|TRBD1
TGTGCCAGCAGACGGATCCAGGGGGCACAGACCCAGTACTTC
CASRRIQGAQTQYF
>TRBJ2-1|-|TRBV7-3|TRBD1
TGTGCCAGCAGCTTAGGCCGGACAGGCAATGAGCAGTTCTTC
CASSLGRTGNEQFF
>TRBJ2-1|-|TRBV18|-
TGTGCCAGCTCACCTCTCCAGGGTTACAATGAGCAGTTCTTC
CASSPLQGYNEQFF
>TRBJ1-2|-|TRBV5-1|-
TGCGCCAGCAGCTTGGATCACACCTCTAACTATGGCTACACCTTC
CASSLDHTSNYGYTF
>TRBJ1-1|-|TRBV28|-
TGTGCCAGCAGTCCACGCCCTCAGAGGACTGAAGCTTTCTTT
CASSPRPQRTEAFF
>TRBJ1-2|-|TRBV6-5|-
TGTGCCAGCAGCTCGATGGCCGGGTCGGGCTACACCTTC
CASSSMAGSGYTF
>TRBJ2-3|-|TRBV6-4|-
TGTGCCACTTTATCCGGACAGACGCAGTATTTT
CATLSGQTQYF
>TRBJ1-4|-|TRBV5-5|TRBD1
TGTGCCAGCAGCTTGGGGGGACAGGGGCATGAAAAACTGTTTTTT
CASSLGGQGHEKLFF